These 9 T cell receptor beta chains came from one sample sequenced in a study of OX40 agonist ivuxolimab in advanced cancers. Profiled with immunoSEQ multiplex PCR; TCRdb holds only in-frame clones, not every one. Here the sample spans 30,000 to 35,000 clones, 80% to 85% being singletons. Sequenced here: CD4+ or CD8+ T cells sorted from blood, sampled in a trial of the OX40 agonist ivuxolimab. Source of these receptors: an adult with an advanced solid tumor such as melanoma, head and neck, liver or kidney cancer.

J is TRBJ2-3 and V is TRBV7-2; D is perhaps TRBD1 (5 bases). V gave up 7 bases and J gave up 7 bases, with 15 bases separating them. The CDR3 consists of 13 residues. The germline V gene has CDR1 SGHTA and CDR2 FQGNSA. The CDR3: CASMLPGKNTQYF. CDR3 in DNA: TGTGCCAGCATGCTCCCAGGGAAAAATACGCAGTATTTT. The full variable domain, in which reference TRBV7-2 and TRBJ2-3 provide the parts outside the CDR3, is GAGVSQSPSNKVTEKGKDVELRCDPISGHTALYWYRQSLGQGLEFLIYFQGNSAPDKSGLPSDRFSAERTGGSVSTLTIQRTQQEDSAVYLCASMLPGKNTQYFGPGTRLTVL.

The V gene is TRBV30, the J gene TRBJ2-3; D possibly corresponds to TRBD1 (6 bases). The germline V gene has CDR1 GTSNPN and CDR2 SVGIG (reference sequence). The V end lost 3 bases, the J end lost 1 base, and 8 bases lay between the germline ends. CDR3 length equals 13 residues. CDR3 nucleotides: TGTGCCTGGAGCTCAGGGGGCACAGATACGCAGTATTTT. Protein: CAWSSGGTDTQYF.

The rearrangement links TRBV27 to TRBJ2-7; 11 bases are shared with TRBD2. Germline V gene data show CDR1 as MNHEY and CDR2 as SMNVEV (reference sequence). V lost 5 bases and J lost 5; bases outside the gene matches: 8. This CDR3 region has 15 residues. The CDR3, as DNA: TGTGCCAGCAGTCCCGAAGGACTAGCGGGCCACGAGCAGTACTTC. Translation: CASSPEGLAGHEQYF.

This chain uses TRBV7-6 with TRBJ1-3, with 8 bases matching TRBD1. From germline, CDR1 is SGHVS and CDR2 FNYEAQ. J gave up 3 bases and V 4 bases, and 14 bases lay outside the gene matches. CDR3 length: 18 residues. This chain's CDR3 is CASSSRDQTGEGGNTIYF. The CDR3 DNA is TGTGCCAGCAGCTCCCGCGACCAGACAGGGGAAGGTGGAAACACCATATATTTT.

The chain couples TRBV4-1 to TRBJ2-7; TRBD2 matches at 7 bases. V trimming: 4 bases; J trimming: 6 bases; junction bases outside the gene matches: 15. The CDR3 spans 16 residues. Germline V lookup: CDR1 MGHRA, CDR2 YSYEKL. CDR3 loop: CASSPSPLGLVLEQYF. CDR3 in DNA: TGCGCCAGCAGCCCCAGCCCCCTCGGACTAGTCCTCGAGCAGTACTTC.

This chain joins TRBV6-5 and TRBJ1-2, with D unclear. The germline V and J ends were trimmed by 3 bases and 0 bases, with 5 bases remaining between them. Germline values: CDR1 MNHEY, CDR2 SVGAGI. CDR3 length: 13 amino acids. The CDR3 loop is CASSYGTNYGYTF. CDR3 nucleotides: TGTGCCAGCAGTTATGGGACTAACTATGGCTACACCTTC.

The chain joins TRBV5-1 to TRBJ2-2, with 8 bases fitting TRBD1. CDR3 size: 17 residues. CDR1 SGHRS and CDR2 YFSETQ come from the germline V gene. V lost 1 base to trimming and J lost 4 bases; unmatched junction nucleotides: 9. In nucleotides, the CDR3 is TGCGCCAGCAGCTTGAACCGCAGGGGGCCGGGCACCGGGGAGCTGTTTTTT. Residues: CASSLNRRGPGTGELFF.

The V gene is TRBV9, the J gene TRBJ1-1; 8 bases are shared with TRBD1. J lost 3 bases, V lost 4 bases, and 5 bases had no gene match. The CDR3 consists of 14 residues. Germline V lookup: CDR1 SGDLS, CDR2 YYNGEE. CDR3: CASSKGQADTEAFF. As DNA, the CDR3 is TGTGCCAGCAGCAAGGGACAGGCTGACACTGAAGCTTTCTTT.

In nucleotides, the CDR3 is TGTGCCAGCAGTGCGTTTGGGGGCCCATTTTACGAGCAGTACTTC. Translated: CASSAFGGPFYEQYF. The chain couples TRBV6-1 to TRBJ2-7, with a tentative D call TRBD1 (6 bases). CDR1 and CDR2 (germline): MNHNS, SASEGT. Trimming took 4 bases from V and 4 from J, leaving 17 bases between them. This CDR3 comprises 15 residues.